The 24 T cell receptor beta chains reported below all come from one sample, sequenced in a study of blood T cell repertoires in COVID-19. The protocol was immunoSEQ multiplex PCR, while the TCRdb copy is restricted to in-frame clones and leaves out a portion. The sample shows approximately 69,000 clones, 70% to 90% of them seen only once. Sequencing was done on a sample of peripheral blood. The origin of the receptors is an elderly woman with acute or convalescent COVID-19.

This clone appeared many times. V and J are TRBV5-5 and TRBJ1-3, with a weak D call TRBD1 (5 bases). The V end was cut by 8 bases, the J end by 1 base, with 7 bases between. The CDR3 is made up of 12 amino acids. Germline V CDR1 and CDR2: SGHKS, YYEKEE (reference sequence). In nucleotides, the CDR3 is TGTGCCAGTGCAGGGTCTGGAAACACCATATATTTT. Amino acids: CASAGSGNTIYF.

J is TRBJ1-1 and V is TRBV15, with 11 bases that match TRBD1. CDR1 LNHNV and CDR2 YYDKDF come from the germline V gene (reference sequence). V lost 2 bases and J lost 10; bases outside the gene matches: 12. This CDR3 has 16 residues. The CDR3 DNA sequence: TGTGCCACCAGCAGACCGCAGGGACAGGGGGGGACCGGAGCTTTCTTT. Protein sequence: CATSRPQGQGGTGAFF.

V gene TRBV3-1 (or the pseudogene TRBV3-2) combines with J gene TRBJ1-1, with 7 bases identical to TRBD1. CDR3 length equals 13 residues. Germline lookup yields CDR1 LGHDT and CDR2 YNNKEL (reference sequence). V lost 0 bases and J lost 11; bases outside the gene matches: 6. DNA for the CDR3: TGTGCCAGCAGCCAAGATCAGGGGGTAATGGCTTTCTTT. This translates into CASSQDQGVMAFF.

This sequence joins TRBV7-9 and TRBJ1-4, with 8 bases that match TRBD1. The CDR3 extends over 14 amino acids. Unmatched junction bases numbered 4, after V lost 6 bases and J lost 4 bases. Looked up from germline, CDR1 is SEHNR and CDR2 is FQNEAQ (reference sequence). The CDR3 sequence is CASSSQGGNEKLFF. For the CDR3, the DNA is TGTGCCAGCAGTTCACAGGGGGGTAATGAAAAACTGTTTTTT.

The sample holds one count of this clone. The chain uses TRBV10-3 and TRBJ2-3, with 15 bases aligning to TRBD2. J lost 6 bases, V lost 4 bases, and 5 bases had no gene match. There are 16 residues in the CDR3. CDR1 and CDR2 from the germline V gene are ENHRY and SYGVKD. This CDR3 is CAISVGLAGGADTQYF. The DNA for the CDR3 is TGTGCCATCAGTGTGGGACTAGCGGGGGGCGCGGATACGCAGTATTTT.

This chain uses TRBV29-1 with TRBJ1-3; tentative D call: TRBD1 (5 bases). CDR1 SQVTM and CDR2 ANQGSEA come from the germline V gene. V was pared by 7 bases and J by 6 bases, with 16 bases between. This CDR3 comprises 13 residues. As DNA, the CDR3 is TGCAGCGCTGGGGCCCGTTCCAAAAACACCATATATTTT. Residues: CSAGARSKNTIYF.

This chain connects TRBV9 to TRBJ2-3, with TRBD2 identical over 9 bases. Germline V lookup: CDR1 SGDLS, CDR2 YYNGEE. The CDR3 covers 14 residues. Germline trimming cut 1 base from V and 4 bases from J; bases unmatched to any gene: 1. CDR3 loop: CASSVTSGPDTQYF. DNA of the CDR3: TGTGCCAGCAGCGTAACTAGCGGGCCAGATACGCAGTATTTT.

The chain uses TRBV30 and TRBJ2-2; D might be TRBD1 (5 bases). The germline CDR1 and CDR2 sequences are GTSNPN and SVGIG (reference sequence). V lost 7 bases and J lost 6, with 21 bases in between. The CDR3 contains 15 residues. The CDR3, as DNA: TGTGCCTCACTTGGGTCGGTCAGGGCCGCCGGGGAGCTGTTTTTT. Amino acids: CASLGSVRAAGELFF.

In its sample, this clone was seen a few times. The V gene is TRBV18, the J gene TRBJ1-1; weak D call: TRBD1 (6 bases). V lost 3 bases and J 1 base, leaving 24 bases between the germline ends. Germline lookup yields CDR1 KGHSH and CDR2 LQKENI. The CDR3 loop spans 19 amino acids. The chain's CDR3 is CASSPQRGTQGSPNTEAFF. The CDR3 DNA reads as TGTGCCAGCTCACCCCAGAGAGGGACACAAGGATCCCCGAACACTGAAGCTTTCTTT.

In nucleotides, the CDR3 is TGTGCCAGCAGCGAACCGGGACAGGGGACCGAGCAGTACTTC. Its protein is CASSEPGQGTEQYF. The rearrangement uses TRBV7-2 and TRBJ2-7, with 10 bases that match TRBD1. This CDR3 is 14 amino acids long. J was trimmed by 6 bases and V by 5 bases; bases with no gene match: 7. Germline V gene data show CDR1 as SGHTA and CDR2 as FQGNSA.

The chain combines TRBV2 with TRBJ1-4; 7 bases map to TRBD1. The CDR3 contains 14 residues. Germline V gives CDR1 SNHLY, CDR2 FYNNEI. The V and J ends lost 6 bases and 4 bases, in that order; junction bases with no gene match: 5. CDR3 residues: CASRRGQDNEKLFF. The CDR3 DNA is TGTGCCAGCAGGCGAGGACAGGATAATGAAAAACTGTTTTTT.

The chain employs TRBV27 and TRBJ1-4; D call uncertain. Trimming left V 2 bases short and J 0 bases short, with 10 bases between. Germline CDR1 reads MNHEY; CDR2 reads SMNVEV (reference sequence). CDR3 length equals 16 residues. The DNA of the CDR3 is TGTGCCAGCAGTTTAAATCCCGTTTCAACTAATGAAAAACTGTTTTTT. It is translated as CASSLNPVSTNEKLFF.

This clone appeared many times. The chain joins TRBV11-3 to TRBJ2-1, with TRBD1 as a possible D gene (6 bases). Germline assignment: CDR1 SGHNT and CDR2 YENEEA. The CDR3 covers 15 residues. Trimming removed 5 bases at V and 3 bases at J, with 14 bases between. The CDR3 nucleotides are TGTGCCAGCAGCCCTCGGACAGAGGACTACAATGAGCAGTTCTTC. Translating it yields CASSPRTEDYNEQFF.

The chain employs TRBV2 and TRBJ1-1, with a weak D call TRBD1 (5 bases). V dropped 3 bases and J dropped 5 bases, with 13 bases sitting between them. CDR3 size: 14 residues. Germline values: CDR1 SNHLY, CDR2 FYNNEI. CDR3 amino acids: CASSERTGYTEAFF. CDR3 DNA sequence: TGTGCCAGCAGTGAGCGTACAGGTTATACTGAAGCTTTCTTT.

The chain couples TRBV3-1 (or the pseudogene TRBV3-2) to TRBJ2-3; D gene uncertain. The CDR3 loop spans 14 amino acids. Between the trimmed V and J ends, which lost 1 base and 4 bases, there was a span of 9 bases. Germline lookup yields CDR1 LGHDT and CDR2 YNNKEL (reference sequence). This CDR3 reads CASSQAWQADTQYF. The DNA of the CDR3 is TGTGCCAGCAGCCAAGCCTGGCAGGCAGATACGCAGTATTTT.

This rearrangement joins TRBV10-2 to TRBJ2-7, with 11 bases lining up with TRBD2. The CDR3 contains 14 residues. The V gene's germline CDR1 is WSHSY and CDR2 SAAADI. The junction had 5 bases not matched to a gene; V was cut back by 10 bases and J by 0 bases. This chain's CDR3 is CATTLAGDSYEQYF. DNA of the CDR3: TGCGCCACTACACTAGCGGGGGACTCCTACGAGCAGTACTTC.

The V and J genes are TRBV7-3 and TRBJ2-3; D is unclear. The ends were cut back, 4 bases at V and 0 bases at J, with 2 bases in the middle. The CDR3 is 12 residues long. Per germline, CDR1 SGHTA and CDR2 FQGTGA. The CDR3 spells CASSSSTDTQYF. As DNA, the CDR3 is TGTGCCAGCAGCTCTAGCACAGATACGCAGTATTTT. The full variable domain, in which reference TRBV7-3 and TRBJ2-3 provide the parts outside the CDR3, is GAGVSQTPSNKVTEKGKYVELRCDPISGHTALYWYRQSLGQGPEFLIYFQGTGAADDSGLPNDRFFAVRPEGSVSTLKIQRTERGDSAVYLCASSSSTDTQYFGPGTRLTVL.

The rearrangement joins TRBV10-1 to TRBJ1-1; TRBD1 matches at 7 bases. J lost 10 bases, V lost 7 bases, and 12 bases had no gene match. Per germline, CDR1 WNHNN and CDR2 SYGVQD (reference sequence). The CDR3 runs 13 residues. CDR3 loop: CASTPRTGEGAFF. As DNA, the CDR3 is TGCGCCAGCACCCCTCGGACAGGTGAAGGAGCTTTCTTT.

V is TRBV27 and J is TRBJ1-2; 11 bases fit TRBD1. Trimming removed 4 bases from V and 7 bases from J; junction bases left unmatched: 5. This CDR3 region has 14 residues. Germline CDR1 MNHEY, CDR2 SMNVEV (reference sequence). CDR3: CASSSGQGASGYTF. As DNA, the CDR3 is TGTGCCAGCAGTTCTGGACAGGGGGCGAGTGGCTACACCTTC.

This clone was detected once. The chain uses TRBV7-3 and TRBJ2-7; no clear D gene. The CDR3 is 17 amino acids. Germline V gene lookup returns CDR1 SGHTA and CDR2 FQGTGA. Trimming stripped 5 bases from V and 1 base from J, with 21 bases between. As DNA, the CDR3 is TGTGCCAGCAGCCAACGAATGTACAGAATCCCTTCCTACGAGCAGTACTTC. Encoded protein: CASSQRMYRIPSYEQYF.

The chain uses TRBV28 and TRBJ2-3, with 12 bases aligning to TRBD2. Per the germline V gene, CDR1 is MDHEN and CDR2 is SYDVKM. This CDR3 comprises 16 residues. V shed 1 base and J 7 bases; nucleotides not matched to a gene: 6. The CDR3 here is CASSLSSGREGNTQYF. CDR3 coding DNA: TGTGCCAGCAGTTTATCTAGCGGGAGGGAAGGGAATACGCAGTATTTT.

This clone was observed a handful of times. CDR3 DNA sequence: TGTGCCAGCAGCCTCGGCGGGGATGGTCAGCCCCAGCATTTT. Its protein is CASSLGGDGQPQHF. The chain couples TRBV7-9 to TRBJ1-5; no clear D. The V end lost 5 bases, the J end lost 6 bases, and 14 bases lay between the germline ends. CDR1 is SEHNR and CDR2 is FQNEAQ in the germline V gene (reference sequence). The length of the CDR3 is 14 residues.

About this clone: Because the CDR3's place on the DNA is in doubt, the DNA is left out and the CDR3 is given as listed by TCRdb. The chain couples TRBV21-1 to TRBJ1-1. TRBV21-1 is assigned pseudogene status. The CDR3 totals 13 residues, both ends included. This CDR3 is CASSKAVGEGAFF.

This sequence joins TRBV5-1 and TRBJ2-5, with TRBD1 as a possible D gene (6 bases). V was shortened by 4 bases and J by 3 bases, with 13 bases between the two germline ends. The CDR3 length is 14 residues. CDR1 SGHRS and CDR2 YFSETQ come from the germline V gene. CDR3 nucleotides: TGCGCCAGCAGCCTTGCGACAGGAAAAGAGACCCAGTACTTC. Translation: CASSLATGKETQYF.